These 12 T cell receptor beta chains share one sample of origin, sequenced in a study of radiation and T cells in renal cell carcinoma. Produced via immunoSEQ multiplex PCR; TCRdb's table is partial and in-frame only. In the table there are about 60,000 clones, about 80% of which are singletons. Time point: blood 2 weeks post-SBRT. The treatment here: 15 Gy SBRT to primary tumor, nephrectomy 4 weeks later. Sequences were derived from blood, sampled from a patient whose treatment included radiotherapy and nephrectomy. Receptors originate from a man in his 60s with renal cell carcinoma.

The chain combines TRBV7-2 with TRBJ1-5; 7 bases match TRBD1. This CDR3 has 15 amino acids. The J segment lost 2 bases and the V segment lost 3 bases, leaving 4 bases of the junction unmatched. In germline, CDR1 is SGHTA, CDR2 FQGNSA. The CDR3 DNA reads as TGTGCCAGCAGCTTTGAGGGGGCCGGCAATCAGCCCCAGCATTTT. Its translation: CASSFEGAGNQPQHF.

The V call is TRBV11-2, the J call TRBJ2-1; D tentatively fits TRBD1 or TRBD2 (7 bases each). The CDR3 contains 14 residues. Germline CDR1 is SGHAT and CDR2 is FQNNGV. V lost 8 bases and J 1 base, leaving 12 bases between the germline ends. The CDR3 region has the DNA TGTGCCAGCCAGGGGGGGGCATCCTACAATGAGCAGTTCTTC. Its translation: CASQGGASYNEQFF.

The CDR3 DNA is TGTGCCAGCAGCGTAGGGCTTAGTAACACTGAAGCTTTCTTT. This codes for CASSVGLSNTEAFF. This rearrangement joins TRBV9 to TRBJ1-1; D is uncertain. The CDR3 length is 14 residues. Looked up from germline, CDR1 is SGDLS and CDR2 is YYNGEE. V lost 0 bases and J 2 bases, leaving 8 bases between the germline ends.

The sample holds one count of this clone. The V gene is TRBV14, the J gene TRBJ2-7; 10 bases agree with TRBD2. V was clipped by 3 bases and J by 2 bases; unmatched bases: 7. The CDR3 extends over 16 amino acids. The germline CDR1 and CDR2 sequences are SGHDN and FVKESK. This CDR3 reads CASSQSSGGITYEQYF. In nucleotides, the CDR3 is TGTGCCAGCAGCCAGTCTAGCGGGGGTATAACCTACGAGCAGTACTTC.

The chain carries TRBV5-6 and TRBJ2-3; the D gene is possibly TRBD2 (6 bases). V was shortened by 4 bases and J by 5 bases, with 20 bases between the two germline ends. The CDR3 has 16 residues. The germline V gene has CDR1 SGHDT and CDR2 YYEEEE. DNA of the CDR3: TGTGCCAGCAGCACCGCTGGGGGGATTGCAGGAGATACGCAGTATTTT. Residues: CASSTAGGIAGDTQYF. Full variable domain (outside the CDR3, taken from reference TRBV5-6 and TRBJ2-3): DAGVTQSPTHLIKTRGQQVTLRCSPKSGHDTVSWYQQALGQGPQFIFQYYEEEERQRGNFPDRFSGHQFPNYSSELNVNALLLGDSALYLCASSTAGGIAGDTQYFGPGTRLTVL.

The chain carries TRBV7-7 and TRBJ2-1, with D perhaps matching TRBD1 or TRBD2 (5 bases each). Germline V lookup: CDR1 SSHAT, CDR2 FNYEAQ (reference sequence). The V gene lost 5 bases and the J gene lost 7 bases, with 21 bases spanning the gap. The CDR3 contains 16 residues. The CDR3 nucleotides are TGTGCCAGCAGCCCCCGTATTACCGGGGCAGCTAATGAGCAGTTCTTC. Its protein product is CASSPRITGAANEQFF.

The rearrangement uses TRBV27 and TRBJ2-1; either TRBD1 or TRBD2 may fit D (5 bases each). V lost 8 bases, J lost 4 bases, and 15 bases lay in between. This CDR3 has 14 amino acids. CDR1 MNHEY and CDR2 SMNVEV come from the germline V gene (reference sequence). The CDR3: CASSRGSRYNEQFF. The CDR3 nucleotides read TGTGCCAGCTCGAGGGGCTCCCGTTACAATGAGCAGTTCTTC.

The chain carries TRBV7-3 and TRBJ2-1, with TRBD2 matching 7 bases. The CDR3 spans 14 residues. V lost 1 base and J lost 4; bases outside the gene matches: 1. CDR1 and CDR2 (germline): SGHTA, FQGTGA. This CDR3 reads CASSLNSGYNEQFF. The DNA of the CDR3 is TGTGCCAGCAGCTTAAATAGCGGGTACAATGAGCAGTTCTTC.

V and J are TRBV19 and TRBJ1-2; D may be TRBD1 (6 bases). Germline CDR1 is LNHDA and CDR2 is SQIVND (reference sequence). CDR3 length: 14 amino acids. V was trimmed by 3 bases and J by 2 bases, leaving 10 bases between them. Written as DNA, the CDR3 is TGTGCCAGTAGTATGAACAGGGAGAACTATGGCTACACCTTC. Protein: CASSMNRENYGYTF.

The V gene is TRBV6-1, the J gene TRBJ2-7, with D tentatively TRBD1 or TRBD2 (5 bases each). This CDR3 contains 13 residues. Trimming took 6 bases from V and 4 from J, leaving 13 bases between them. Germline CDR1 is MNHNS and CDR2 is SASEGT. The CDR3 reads CASRGAGRYEQYV. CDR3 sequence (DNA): TGTGCCAGCAGAGGGGCAGGGAGATACGAGCAGTACGTC.

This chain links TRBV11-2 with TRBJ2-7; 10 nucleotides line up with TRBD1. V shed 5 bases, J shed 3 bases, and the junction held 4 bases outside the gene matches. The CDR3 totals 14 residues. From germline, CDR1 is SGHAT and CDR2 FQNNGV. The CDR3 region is CASSAGQGYYEQYV. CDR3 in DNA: TGTGCCAGCAGCGCGGGACAGGGGTACTACGAGCAGTACGTC.

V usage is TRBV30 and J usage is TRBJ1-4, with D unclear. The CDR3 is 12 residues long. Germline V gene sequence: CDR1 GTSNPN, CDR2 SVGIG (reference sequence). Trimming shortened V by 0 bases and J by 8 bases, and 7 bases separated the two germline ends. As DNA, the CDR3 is TGTGCCTGGAGTGTACGTAGCGAAAAACTGTTTTTT. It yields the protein CAWSVRSEKLFF.